Sequencing of this T cell receptor beta chain was carried out in a study of healthy donors' naive CD4 and CD8 T cells. A linear amplification protocol produced the TCR libraries from around 0.55 ug of total RNA. TCRdb ran MiXCR on the reads and lists one entry per CDR3 protein. This sample carries about 180,000 distinct CDR3 sequences, around three quarters of them seen once, and the ten largest clones take 2.3%. The germline CDR1 and CDR2 sequences are LNHDA and SQIVND (reference sequence). Trimming pared 5 bases from V and 4 bases from J, leaving 6 bases between. The CDR3 is made up of 12 amino acids.

The rearrangement joins TRBV19 to TRBJ1-5; D is uncertain. The sequencing input was naive CD4+ and CD8+ T cells sorted from blood, pooled from several donors. The source is a pool of human donors in good health; the sample pools cells from several healthy donors. The CDR3 DNA sequence: TGTGCCAGTAGTGGAAGGAATCAGCCCCAGCATTTT. It yields the protein CASSGRNQPQHF.